These T cell receptor beta chains were read from a single sample in a study of blood T cell repertoires in COVID-19. Libraries were prepared by immunoSEQ multiplex PCR; TCRdb keeps only in-frame clonotypes and omits some of them. The sample carries roughly 410,000 clones, approximately 90% recorded once. Material for sequencing was peripheral blood. These receptors were taken from a woman aged 35 to 49 with COVID-19, enrolled during active disease. Each CDR3 is given with its conserved first and last residue. D genes are given only for firm matches. Size is stated for part of the rows, as once, few or many counts, or as a class when the clone is expanded.

v_call,j_call,d_call,clone_size,cdr3_nt,cdr3_aa
TRBV6-5,TRBJ1-1,-,-,TGTGCCAGCAGCTCCCGGGGGGTGGGGGGAGCTTTCTTT,CASSSRGVGGAFF
TRBV19,TRBJ1-5,-,-,TGTGCCAGTAGTATGGTGGGGGCTGAGCCCCAGCATTTT,CASSMVGAEPQHF
TRBV28,TRBJ1-5,-,few,TGTGCCAGCAGTTTAAAGGGGAGCAATCAGCCCCAGCATTTT,CASSLKGSNQPQHF
TRBV19,TRBJ2-1,TRBD2,-,TGTGCCAGTACGGTCACGCTAGCGGGTGCATACAATGAGCAGTTCTTC,CASTVTLAGAYNEQFF
TRBV12-3/TRBV12-4,TRBJ1-1,-,-,TGTGCCAGCAATAACTACAGGGCTTTTGGAGCTTTCTTT,CASNNYRAFGAFF
TRBV5-6,TRBJ2-7,-,-,TGTGCCAGCAGCTTATGGCAGGGGATAGACTCCTACGAGCAGTACTTC,CASSLWQGIDSYEQYF
TRBV28,TRBJ1-4,TRBD1,-,TGTGCCAGCAGTTTTACAGGGGCCCTAAATGAAAAACTGTTTTTT,CASSFTGALNEKLFF
TRBV7-2,TRBJ1-2,-,-,TGTGCCAGCAGCTTAGATCCAGGCGACTATGGCTACACCTTC,CASSLDPGDYGYTF
TRBV4-1,TRBJ2-7,TRBD1,-,TGCGCCAGCAGCCAAGGGCGACAGGGGGCGCTGGGAGAGCAGTACTTC,CASSQGRQGALGEQYF
TRBV14,TRBJ2-7,TRBD1,-,TGTGCCAGCAGCCAAGATCCCGCCGGGACAGGGGGCGGCGCAACGTCGCAGTACTTC,CASSQDPAGTGGGATSQYF
TRBV6-5,TRBJ1-1,-,-,TGTGCCAGCAGCCTGGGCAGGGGCGGTGAAGCTTTCTTT,CASSLGRGGEAFF
TRBV5-1,TRBJ2-3,TRBD2,-,TGCGCCAGCAGCCGAACCGGGACTAGCGGAGCTACAGATACGCAGTATTTT,CASSRTGTSGATDTQYF
TRBV9,TRBJ2-3,TRBD2,-,TGTGCCAGCAGCGTCTCTAGCGGGCGCACAGATACGCAGTATTTT,CASSVSSGRTDTQYF
TRBV5-8,TRBJ2-6,-,-,TGTGCCAGCAGCTTGACGCAGGGAAGCTTCCAGGCTGGGGCCAACGTCCTGACTTTC,CASSLTQGSFQAGANVLTF
TRBV28,TRBJ1-4,TRBD1,-,TGTGCCAGCAGTGCCGGGACAGCCCCAGAAAAACTGTTTTTT,CASSAGTAPEKLFF
TRBV7-2,TRBJ2-7,-,-,TGTGCCAGCAGCTTAGGGCACCCAAGCTCCTACGAGCAGTACTTC,CASSLGHPSSYEQYF
TRBV25-1,TRBJ2-3,TRBD2,-,TGTGCCAGCAGCGCGACTAGCGGGGGCACAGATACGCAGTATTTT,CASSATSGGTDTQYF
TRBV5-1,TRBJ1-1,TRBD1,-,TGCGCCAGCAGCTCGGACAGGGGGACTGAAGCTTTCTTT,CASSSDRGTEAFF
TRBV6-1,TRBJ1-1,TRBD1,-,TGTGCCAGCAGTGAAAGGGAGGGACAGGGTGAAGCTTTCTTT,CASSEREGQGEAFF
TRBV3-1/TRBV3-2,TRBJ2-5,-,-,TGTGCCAGCAGCCCAAGAGGAGGGTACCAAGAGACCCAGTACTTC,CASSPRGGYQETQYF
TRBV18,TRBJ1-1,-,-,TGTGCCAGCTCACCACTAGGACTGTTGAACACTGAAGCTTTCTTT,CASSPLGLLNTEAFF
TRBV4-3,TRBJ1-1,-,-,TGCGCCAGCAGCCTCCGACAGGTTAGGGGGAATGAAGCTTTCTTT,CASSLRQVRGNEAFF
TRBV30,TRBJ1-6,-,-,TGTGCCTGGAGTCAAAATGGCACACCCCTCCACTTT,CAWSQNGTPLHF
TRBV5-4,TRBJ2-1,-,-,TGTGCCAGCAGCTCGGGAACTAACTCCTACAATGAGCAGTTCTTC,CASSSGTNSYNEQFF
TRBV19,TRBJ1-2,TRBD1,-,TGTGCCAGTAGCCAAAACAGGGGAAAGGACTATGGCTACACCTTC,CASSQNRGKDYGYTF
TRBV12-3/TRBV12-4,TRBJ1-2,TRBD1,-,TGTGCCAGCACCGGGACAGGGACGGCTGGCTACACCTTC,CASTGTGTAGYTF
TRBV19,TRBJ1-6,-,-,TGTGCCAGTAGAGGGGGCTCCTATAATTCACCCCTCCACTTT,CASRGGSYNSPLHF
TRBV7-2,TRBJ2-7,-,-,TGTGCCAGCAGCCATCGTCGGGTCTACGAGCAGTACTTC,CASSHRRVYEQYF
TRBV7-2,TRBJ1-3,-,-,TGTGCCAGCAGCTCCCCCGTGAACACCATATATTTT,CASSSPVNTIYF
TRBV18,TRBJ2-7,-,-,TGTGCCAGCTCACCACTCATCGACAGCTACGAGCAGTACTTC,CASSPLIDSYEQYF
TRBV9,TRBJ1-1,TRBD1,-,TGTGCCAGCAGCGTTTCGACAGGGAGGTCGAACACTGAAGCTTTCTTT,CASSVSTGRSNTEAFF
TRBV6-4,TRBJ1-1,TRBD1,-,TGTGCCAGCAGGGACTTAAGACAGGGGAAGGGTGAAGCTTTCTTT,CASRDLRQGKGEAFF
TRBV25-1,TRBJ2-5,TRBD2,-,TGTGCCAGCACGATAGCGGGGGGCGGGACCCAGTACTTC,CASTIAGGGTQYF
TRBV14,TRBJ2-5,TRBD1,-,TGTGCCAGCAGCCAAAGCAGGGGGTGGGGAGAGACCCAGTACTTC,CASSQSRGWGETQYF
TRBV5-1,TRBJ2-2,TRBD2,-,TGCGCCAGCAGCTTCTCCTGGACTAGCGGAAACACCGGGGAGCTGTTTTTT,CASSFSWTSGNTGELFF
TRBV3-1/TRBV3-2,TRBJ1-2,TRBD1,-,TGTGCCAGCAGCCAACCCAGAGGCCTGCAGGCAGGGGGATCTGGCTACACCTTC,CASSQPRGLQAGGSGYTF
TRBV13,TRBJ2-7,TRBD1,-,TGTGCCAGCAGTAGGGGGAGACAGGGGGCGCGATACGAGCAGTACTTC,CASSRGRQGARYEQYF
TRBV7-9,TRBJ1-3,-,-,TGTGCCAGCAGCCGGACAGTCTCTGGAAACACCATATATTTT,CASSRTVSGNTIYF
TRBV27,TRBJ2-1,TRBD2,-,TGTGCCAGCAGCCTAACTAGCGGGAGAAGCAATGAGCAGTTCTTC,CASSLTSGRSNEQFF
TRBV30,TRBJ2-7,-,-,TGTGCCTGGAAAACCAACAACTACGAGCAGTACTTC,CAWKTNNYEQYF
TRBV4-3,TRBJ2-1,-,-,TGCGCCAGCAGCCAAGATCCTGGCACCTACAATGAGCAGTTCTTC,CASSQDPGTYNEQFF
TRBV18,TRBJ1-4,-,-,TGTGCCAGCTCACCATTCCAGGGGATGGATGAAAAACTGTTTTTT,CASSPFQGMDEKLFF
TRBV3-1/TRBV3-2,TRBJ1-6,-,once,TGTGCCAGCAGCCAAGTACGTAGGGGCAACTCACCCCTCCACTTT,CASSQVRRGNSPLHF
TRBV7-2,TRBJ1-3,TRBD1,-,TGTGCCAGCAGCTATAGGACAGGGGAGGAGAACACCATATATTTT,CASSYRTGEENTIYF
TRBV7-2,TRBJ1-2,-,-,TGTGCCAGCAGCGTCGTCGTGGCCTCTTCTAACTATGGCTACACCTTC,CASSVVVASSNYGYTF
TRBV9,TRBJ2-2,-,-,TGTGCCAGCAGCGTAGGGGTGACTACCGGGGAGCTGTTTTTT,CASSVGVTTGELFF
TRBV30,TRBJ2-7,TRBD1,-,TGTGCCTGGAGTGGTAGGACAGGGGAACTGGCTCTGGACGAGCAGTACTTC,CAWSGRTGELALDEQYF
TRBV27,TRBJ1-1,-,-,TGTGCCAGCACCCCGTGGGGGGTGGAGAGCACTGAAGCTTTCTTT,CASTPWGVESTEAFF
TRBV15,TRBJ2-1,-,-,TGTGCCACCAGCAGTCGCAGCTCCTACAATGAGCAGTTCTTC,CATSSRSSYNEQFF
TRBV5-1,TRBJ2-1,TRBD2,-,TGCGCCAGCAGCTTAGGCGGGGGGACTATCTATGAGCAGTTCTTC,CASSLGGGTIYEQFF
TRBV7-2,TRBJ1-4,TRBD1,-,TGTGCCAGCAGCCCCGGGGACAGGGGAAAAGAAAAACTGTTTTTT,CASSPGDRGKEKLFF
TRBV21-1,TRBJ1-4,-,-,TGTGCCAGCAACCCCTTCAGAACCCCTCGAGGTGAAAAACTGTTTTTT,CASNPFRTPRGEKLFF